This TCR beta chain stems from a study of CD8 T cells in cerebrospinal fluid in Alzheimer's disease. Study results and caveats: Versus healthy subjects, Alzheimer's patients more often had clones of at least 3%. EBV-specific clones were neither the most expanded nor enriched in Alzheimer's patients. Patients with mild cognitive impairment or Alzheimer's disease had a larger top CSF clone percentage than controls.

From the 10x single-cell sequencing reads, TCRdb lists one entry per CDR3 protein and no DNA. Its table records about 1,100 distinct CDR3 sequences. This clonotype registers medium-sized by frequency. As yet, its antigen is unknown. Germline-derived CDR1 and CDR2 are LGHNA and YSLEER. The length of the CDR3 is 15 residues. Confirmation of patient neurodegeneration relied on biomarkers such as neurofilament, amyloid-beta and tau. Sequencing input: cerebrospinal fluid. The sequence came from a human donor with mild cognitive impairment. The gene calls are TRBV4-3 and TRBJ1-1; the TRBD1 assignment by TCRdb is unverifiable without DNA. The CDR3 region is CASSQDAGSNTEAFF.